Included here is one T cell receptor (beta chain) sequence, with context. Its antigen is still unknown. No much larger clone exists at a distance of one base, and base qualities are not known. The data were obtained in a study of blood T cell repertoires in COVID-19 (TCRdb year 2020). In the study overall: Collaborator samples came from the United States, Italy and Spain and covered acute and convalescent phases of COVID-19. Deeply sampled blood TCRbeta repertoires from subjects exposed to, actively infected with, or recovered from COVID-19 were included in the dataset. Nearly every sample came with metadata listing a de-identified subject ID, COVID-19 status, age in years and sex. A freely available public database, intended as a resource for researchers studying the immune response to SARS-CoV-2, is where the repertoires were released. The prospective study material was composed of cDNA or gDNA derived from T cells, B-cell-depleted T cells, or PBMCs. Where available, HLA class I and class II types were obtained from metadata supplied by the sample provider rather than from assay-based typing. Samples came from the ongoing ImmuneRACE study (first 160 participants) plus 1,254 subjects from 6 global collaborators. Results and caveats for the whole study, not just this receptor: The quantity of clinical and demographic metadata differed by source and by participant and was supplied without curation.

The immunoSEQ Assay, a bias-controlled multiplex PCR, was used to amplify TCRbeta CDR3 regions from genomic DNA. The paper's processing steps were these. The number of nucleated cells in each sample was estimated from the amplification of reference gene primers within the assay. To quantify the absolute abundance of each unique TCRbeta CDR3 rearrangement, sequence reads were collapsed and filtered. For each sample, productive Simpson clonality was calculated by taking the square root of Simpson's diversity index across productive rearrangements. The table comes from immuneACCESS by way of TCRdb, which keeps in-frame sequences with V and J called. Part of the clones is missing from these tables; in studies checked, under half for an unresolved V gene and the rest for unknown reasons. V and J calls and clone size are as listed in that table; D and trimming were resolved from the DNA. The sample records more than 300,000 clones, over 85% of which are singletons. Less than 9.5% of the sample lies in the top ten.

Enrolling through a virtual design, the prospective study's participants ranged in age from roughly 18 to 95 years and lived across roughly 24 United States geographic areas. In the prospective study, cohorts were assigned on the basis of participant-reported clinical history obtained from a screening survey and a study questionnaire. ImmuneRACE Cohort 3 recovered participants were defined by two consecutive negative NP/OP PCR tests, healthcare professional clearance, or symptom resolution. In the prospective study, mobile phlebotomists collected whole blood, serum and a nasopharyngeal or oropharyngeal swab from each participant. Participants in the prospective study had the option to provide additional blood draws and questionnaires over a roughly 2-month period. Blood samples from the prospective study were shipped frozen or at room temperature prior to DNA extraction. This clonotype was sampled from a woman younger than 45 who had recovered from COVID-19. Sample: PBMCs or T cells enriched from blood (not recorded which).

CDR3 protein: CASSHGQHGNTIYF. The nucleotide sequence reads TGTGCCAGCAGCCACGGACAGCATGGAAACACCATATATTTT. The chain is made from TRBV7-2 and TRBJ1-3; the D gene is perhaps TRBD1, on 6 matching bases. The germline V gene sets CDR1 to SGHTA and CDR2 to FQGNSA. CDR3 length: 14 amino acids, cysteine to phenylalanine. The kept DNA is CDR3 alone, 42 bases in frame from the first base. V lost 5 bases and J lost 3 bases; the stretch between them is 11 bases long.